This record looks at one TCR beta chain sequence and its context. The sample originates from a study of cytomegalovirus exposure and HLA in healthy donors. This CDR3 has 17 amino acids. The V gene lost 1 base and the J gene lost 5 bases, with 20 bases spanning the gap. Germline V gene lookup returns CDR1 SGHTA and CDR2 FQGNSA. The PCR used 60 Vbeta and 13 Jbeta primers. Here immunoSEQ multiplex PCR was the method, and the copy in TCRdb shows in-frame clones only, minus some. The table shows around 150,000 clones, with roughly three quarters occurring only once. Sample: PBMCs. This chain joins TRBV7-2 and TRBJ2-5, with D possibly TRBD2 on 6 matching bases. This sequence originates from a male donor in good health and CMV-seronegative. CDR3 nucleotides: TGTGCCAGCAGCTTAGGTTTAGCGGCCCAAATTGGGGAGACCCAGTACTTC. It codes for CASSLGLAAQIGETQYF. Combining the CDR3 with reference TRBV7-2 and TRBJ2-5 gives the whole variable domain GAGVSQSPSNKVTEKGKDVELRCDPISGHTALYWYRQSLGQGLEFLIYFQGNSAPDKSGLPSDRFSAERTGGSVSTLTIQRTQQEDSAVYLCASSLGLAAQIGETQYFGPGTRLLVL.